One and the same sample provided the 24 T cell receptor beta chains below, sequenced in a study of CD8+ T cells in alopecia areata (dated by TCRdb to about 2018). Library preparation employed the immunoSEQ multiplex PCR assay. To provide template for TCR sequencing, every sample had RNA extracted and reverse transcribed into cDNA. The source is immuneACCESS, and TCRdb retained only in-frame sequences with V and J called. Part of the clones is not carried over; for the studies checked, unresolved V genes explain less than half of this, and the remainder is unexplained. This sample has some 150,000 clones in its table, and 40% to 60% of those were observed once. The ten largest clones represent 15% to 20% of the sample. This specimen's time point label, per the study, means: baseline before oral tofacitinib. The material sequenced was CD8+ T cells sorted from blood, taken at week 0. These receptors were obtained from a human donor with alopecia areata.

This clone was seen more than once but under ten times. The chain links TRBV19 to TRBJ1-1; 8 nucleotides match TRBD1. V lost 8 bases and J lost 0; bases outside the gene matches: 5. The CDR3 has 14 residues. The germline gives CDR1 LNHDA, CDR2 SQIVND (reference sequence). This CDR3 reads CASGNRGVNTEAFF. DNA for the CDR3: TGTGCCAGTGGGAACAGGGGGGTGAACACTGAAGCTTTCTTT.

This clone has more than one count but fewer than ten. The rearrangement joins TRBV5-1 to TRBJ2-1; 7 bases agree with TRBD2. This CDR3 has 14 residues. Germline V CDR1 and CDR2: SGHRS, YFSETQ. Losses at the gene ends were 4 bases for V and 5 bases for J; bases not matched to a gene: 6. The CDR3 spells CASSPWGGNNEQFF. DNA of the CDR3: TGCGCCAGCAGCCCCTGGGGGGGAAACAATGAGCAGTTCTTC.

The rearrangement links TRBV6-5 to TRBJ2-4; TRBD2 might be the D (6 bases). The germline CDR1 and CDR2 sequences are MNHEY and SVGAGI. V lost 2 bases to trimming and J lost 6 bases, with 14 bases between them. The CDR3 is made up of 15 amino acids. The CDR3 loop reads CASSYKTEGLNIQYF. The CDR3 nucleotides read TGTGCCAGCAGTTACAAGACGGAGGGTTTAAACATTCAGTACTTC.

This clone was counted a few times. CDR3 coding DNA: TGCAGCGCCGTGGTGGGTGGGCCCCAGCATTTT. The encoded protein is CSAVVGGPQHF. V and J are TRBV29-1 and TRBJ1-5, with D unresolved. The germline V gene has CDR1 SQVTM and CDR2 ANQGSEA. The CDR3 contains 11 residues. Trimming stripped 7 bases from V and 9 bases from J, with 13 bases between. Drawing the rest from reference TRBV29-1 and TRBJ1-5, the complete variable domain is SAVISQKPSRDICQRGTSLTIQCQVDSQVTMMFWYRQQPGQSLTLIATANQGSEATYESGFVIDKFPISRPNLTFSTLTVSNMSPEDSSIYLCSAVVGGPQHFGDGTRLSIL.

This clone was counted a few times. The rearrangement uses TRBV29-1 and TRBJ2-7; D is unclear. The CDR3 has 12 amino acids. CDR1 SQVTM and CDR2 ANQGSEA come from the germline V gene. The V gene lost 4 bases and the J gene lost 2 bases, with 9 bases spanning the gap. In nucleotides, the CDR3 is TGCAGCGTTGGGTCAGCGACCTACGAGCAGTACTTC. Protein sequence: CSVGSATYEQYF.

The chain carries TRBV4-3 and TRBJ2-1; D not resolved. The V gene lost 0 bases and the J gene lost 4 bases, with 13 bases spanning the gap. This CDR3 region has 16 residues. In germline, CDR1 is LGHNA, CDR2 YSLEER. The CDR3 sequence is CASSQDRVATYNEQFF. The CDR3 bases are TGCGCCAGCAGCCAAGATAGGGTAGCTACGTACAATGAGCAGTTCTTC.

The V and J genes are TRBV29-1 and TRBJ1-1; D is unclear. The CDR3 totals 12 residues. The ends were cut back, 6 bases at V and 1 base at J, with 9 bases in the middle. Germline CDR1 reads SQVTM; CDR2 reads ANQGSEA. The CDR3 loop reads CSVAETNTEAFF. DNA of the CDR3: TGCAGCGTGGCCGAGACGAACACTGAAGCTTTCTTT.

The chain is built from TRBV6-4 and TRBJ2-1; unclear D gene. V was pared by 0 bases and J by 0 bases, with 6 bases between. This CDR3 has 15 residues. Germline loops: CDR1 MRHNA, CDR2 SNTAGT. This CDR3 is CASSDSSSSYNEQFF. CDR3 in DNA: TGTGCCAGCAGTGACTCAAGCAGCTCCTACAATGAGCAGTTCTTC.

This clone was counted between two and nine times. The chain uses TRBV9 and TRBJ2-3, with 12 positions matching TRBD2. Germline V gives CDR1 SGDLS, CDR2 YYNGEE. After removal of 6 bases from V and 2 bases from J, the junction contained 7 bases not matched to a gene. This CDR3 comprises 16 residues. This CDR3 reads CASTPSGGALTDTQYF. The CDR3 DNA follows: TGTGCCAGCACCCCTAGCGGGGGGGCCCTCACAGATACGCAGTATTTT.

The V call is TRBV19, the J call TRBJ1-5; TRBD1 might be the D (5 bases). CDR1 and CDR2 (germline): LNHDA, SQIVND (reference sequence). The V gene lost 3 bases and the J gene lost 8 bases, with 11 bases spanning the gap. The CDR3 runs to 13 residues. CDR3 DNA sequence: TGTGCCAGTAGTATCGGGGCACTGGAGCCCCAGCATTTT. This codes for CASSIGALEPQHF.

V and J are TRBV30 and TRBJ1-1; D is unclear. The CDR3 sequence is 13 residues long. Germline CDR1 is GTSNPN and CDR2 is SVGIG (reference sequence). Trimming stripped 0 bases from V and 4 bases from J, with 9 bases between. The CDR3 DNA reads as TGTGCCTGGAGTGTTTTCGAGGGCACTGAAGCTTTCTTT. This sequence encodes CAWSVFEGTEAFF.

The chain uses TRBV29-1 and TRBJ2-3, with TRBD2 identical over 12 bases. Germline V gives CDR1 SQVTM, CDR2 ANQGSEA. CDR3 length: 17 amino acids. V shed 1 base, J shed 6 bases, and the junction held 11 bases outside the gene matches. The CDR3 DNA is TGCAGCGTTGAAGGAGGAGCTAGCGGGGGGGCCCGGGATACGCAGTATTTT. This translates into CSVEGGASGGARDTQYF.

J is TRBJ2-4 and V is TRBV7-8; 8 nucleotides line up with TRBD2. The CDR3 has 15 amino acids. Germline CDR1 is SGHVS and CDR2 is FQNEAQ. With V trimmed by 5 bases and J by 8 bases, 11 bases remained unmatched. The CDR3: CASSPGRGDLDIQYF. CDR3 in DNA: TGTGCCAGCAGCCCCGGGAGGGGGGACTTAGACATTCAGTACTTC. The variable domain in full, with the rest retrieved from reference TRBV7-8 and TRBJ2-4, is GAGVSQSPRYKVAKRGQDVALRCDPISGHVSLFWYQQALGQGPEFLTYFQNEAQLDKSGLPSDRFFAERPEGSVSTLKIQRTQQEDSAVYLCASSPGRGDLDIQYFGAGTRLSVL.

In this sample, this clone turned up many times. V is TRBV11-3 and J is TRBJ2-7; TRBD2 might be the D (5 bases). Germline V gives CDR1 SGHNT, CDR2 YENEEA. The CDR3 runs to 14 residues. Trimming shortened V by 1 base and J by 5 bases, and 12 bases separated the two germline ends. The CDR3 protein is CASSLGGSWDEQYF. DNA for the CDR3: TGTGCCAGCAGCTTAGGAGGGTCGTGGGACGAGCAGTACTTC.

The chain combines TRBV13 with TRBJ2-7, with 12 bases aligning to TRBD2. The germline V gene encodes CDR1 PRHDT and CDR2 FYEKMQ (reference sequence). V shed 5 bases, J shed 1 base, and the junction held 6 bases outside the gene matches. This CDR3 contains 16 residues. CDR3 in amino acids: CASSILTSGGSYEQYF. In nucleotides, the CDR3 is TGTGCCAGCAGCATCCTGACTAGCGGGGGTTCCTACGAGCAGTACTTC. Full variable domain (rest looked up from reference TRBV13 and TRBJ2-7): AAGVIQSPRHLIKEKRETATLKCYPIPRHDTVYWYQQGPGQDPQFLISFYEKMQSDKGSIPDRFSAQQFSDYHSELNMSSLELGDSALYFCASSILTSGGSYEQYFGPGTRLTVT.

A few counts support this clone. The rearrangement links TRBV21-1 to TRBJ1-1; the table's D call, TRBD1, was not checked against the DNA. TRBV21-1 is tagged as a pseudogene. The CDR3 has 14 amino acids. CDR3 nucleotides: TGTGCCAGCAGCAGGGGGACAGTGAACACTGAAGCTTTCTTT. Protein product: CASSRGTVNTEAFF.

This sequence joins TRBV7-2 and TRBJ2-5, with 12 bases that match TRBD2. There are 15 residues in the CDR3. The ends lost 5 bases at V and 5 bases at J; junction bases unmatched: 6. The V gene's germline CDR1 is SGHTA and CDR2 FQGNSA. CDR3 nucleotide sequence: TGTGCCAGCAGCATTTGGACTAGCGGGGTCGAGACCCAGTACTTC. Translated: CASSIWTSGVETQYF.

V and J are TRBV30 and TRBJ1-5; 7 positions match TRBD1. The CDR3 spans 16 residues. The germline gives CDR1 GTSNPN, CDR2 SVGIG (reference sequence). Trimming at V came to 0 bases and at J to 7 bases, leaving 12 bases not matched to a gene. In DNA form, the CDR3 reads TGTGCCTGGAGTGTTCCCCCAAGACAGGGCCGACAGCCCCAGCATTTT. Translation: CAWSVPPRQGRQPQHF. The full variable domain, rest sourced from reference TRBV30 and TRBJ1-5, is SQTIHQWPATLVQPVGSPLSLECTVEGTSNPNLYWYRQAAGRGLQLLFYSVGIGQISSEVPQNLSASRPQDRQFILSSKKLLLSDSGFYLCAWSVPPRQGRQPQHFGDGTRLSIL.

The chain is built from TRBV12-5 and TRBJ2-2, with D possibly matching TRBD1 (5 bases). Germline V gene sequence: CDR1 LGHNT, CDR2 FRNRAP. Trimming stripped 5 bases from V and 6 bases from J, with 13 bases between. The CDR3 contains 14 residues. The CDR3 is CASGLPPGSGELFF. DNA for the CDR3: TGTGCTAGTGGTCTCCCCCCAGGGTCCGGGGAGCTGTTTTTT.

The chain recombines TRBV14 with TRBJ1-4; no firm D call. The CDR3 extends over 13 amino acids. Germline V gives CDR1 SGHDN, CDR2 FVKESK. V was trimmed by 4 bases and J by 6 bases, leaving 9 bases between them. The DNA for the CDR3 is TGTGCCAGCAGCCCCGGATTTTATGAAAAACTGTTTTTT. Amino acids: CASSPGFYEKLFF.

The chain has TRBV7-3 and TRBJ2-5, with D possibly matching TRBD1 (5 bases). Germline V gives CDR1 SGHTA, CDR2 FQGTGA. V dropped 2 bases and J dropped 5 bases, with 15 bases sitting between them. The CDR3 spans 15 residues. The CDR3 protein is CASSLFVGPGETQYF. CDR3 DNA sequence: TGTGCCAGCAGCTTATTTGTGGGGCCCGGGGAGACCCAGTACTTC.

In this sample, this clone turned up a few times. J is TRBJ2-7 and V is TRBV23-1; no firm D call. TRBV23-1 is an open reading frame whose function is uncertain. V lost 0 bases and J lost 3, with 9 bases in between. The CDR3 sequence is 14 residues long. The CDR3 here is CASSQSDSGYEQYF. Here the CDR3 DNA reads TGCGCCAGCAGTCAATCCGATTCAGGCTACGAGCAGTACTTC.

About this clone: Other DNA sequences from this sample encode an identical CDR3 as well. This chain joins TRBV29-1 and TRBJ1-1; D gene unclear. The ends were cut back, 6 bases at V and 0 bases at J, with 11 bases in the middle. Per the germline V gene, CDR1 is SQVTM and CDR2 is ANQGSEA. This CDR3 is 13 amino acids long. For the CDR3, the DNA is TGCAGCGTAGAGGGAGGGATGAACACTGAAGCTTTCTTT. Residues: CSVEGGMNTEAFF.

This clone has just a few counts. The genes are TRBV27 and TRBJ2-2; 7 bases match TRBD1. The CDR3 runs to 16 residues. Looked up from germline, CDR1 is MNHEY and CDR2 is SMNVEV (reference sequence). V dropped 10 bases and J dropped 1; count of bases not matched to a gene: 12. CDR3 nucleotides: TGTGCCACCATGCTTACGGGACAGAGGAACACCGGGGAGCTGTTTTTT. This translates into CATMLTGQRNTGELFF.